The rows below give T cell receptor beta chains drawn from one sample of a study of PD-L1 blockade in urothelial cancer. Here immunoSEQ multiplex PCR was the method, and the copy in TCRdb shows in-frame clones only, minus some. The table has roughly 45,000 clones, over 75% seen once. Sequencing used PBMCs, obtained around atezolizumab (anti-PD-L1) treatment. The receptors were gathered from a man in his sixties with urothelial cancer. CDR3s include the opening cysteine and the closing phenylalanine or tryptophan. The D gene is left open where the match is weak. Not every row has a clone size; where given, it reads once, few, many or a size class.

TRBD2	TRBV7-9	TRBJ2-3	NA	19	TGTGCCAGCAGCTTAGCAGTGGCGGGGGGGCCTGCTAGCACAGATACGCAGTATTTT	CASSLAVAGGPASTDTQYF
TRBD1	TRBV27	TRBJ2-1	NA	14	TGTGCCAGCAGTCCGGGACAGGGGTACAATGAGCAGTTCTTC	CASSPGQGYNEQFF
TRBD1	TRBV6-6	TRBJ1-2	once	14	TGTGCCAGCACCCGACAGGGGGGCGGGTATGGCTACACCTTC	CASTRQGGGYGYTF
TRBD1	TRBV5-1	TRBJ2-7	NA	14	TGCGCCAGCAGCTCCGGGACAGGGGTTGACGAGCAGTACTTC	CASSSGTGVDEQYF
NA	TRBV21-1	TRBJ1-4	NA	15	TGTGCCAGCAGCAAAGCGGTGGCCCTAGGTGAAAAACTGTTTTTT	CASSKAVALGEKLFF
NA	TRBV7-2	TRBJ2-3	NA	16	TGTGCCAGCAGCCTCCCGGGGACTCGGAGCACAGATACGCAGTATTTT	CASSLPGTRSTDTQYF
TRBD1	TRBV5-6	TRBJ2-7	NA	15	TGTGCCAGCAGCCGACCCAGACAGGGTGCCTACGAGCAGTACTTC	CASSRPRQGAYEQYF
NA	TRBV11-2	TRBJ2-2	NA	14	TGTGCCAGCAGCTTAGCAGGACAGACCGGGGAGCTGTTTTTT	CASSLAGQTGELFF
TRBD1	TRBV5-6	TRBJ2-7	NA	14	TGTGCCAGCAGCAAGGGACAGTTATCCTACGAGCAGTACTTC	CASSKGQLSYEQYF
NA	TRBV5-6	TRBJ2-4	NA	17	TGTGCCAGCAGCTTGGCCGCGGGTTCCCTAGCCAAAAACATTCAGTACTTC	CASSLAAGSLAKNIQYF